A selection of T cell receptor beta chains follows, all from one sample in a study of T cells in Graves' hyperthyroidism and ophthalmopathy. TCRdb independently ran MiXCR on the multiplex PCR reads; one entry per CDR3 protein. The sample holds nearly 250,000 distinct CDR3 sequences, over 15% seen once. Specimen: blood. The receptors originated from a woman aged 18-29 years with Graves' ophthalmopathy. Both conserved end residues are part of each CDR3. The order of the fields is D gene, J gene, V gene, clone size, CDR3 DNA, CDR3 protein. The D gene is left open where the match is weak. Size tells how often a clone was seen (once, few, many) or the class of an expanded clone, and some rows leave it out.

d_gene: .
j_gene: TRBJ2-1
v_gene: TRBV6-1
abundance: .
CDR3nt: TGTGCCAGCAGGCCTGAACCGGGCAATGAGCAGTTCTTC
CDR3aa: CASRPEPGNEQFF

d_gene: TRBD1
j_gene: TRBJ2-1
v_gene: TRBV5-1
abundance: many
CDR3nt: TGCGCCAGCAGCTTGGGTGACAGGGATGGTGAGCAGTTCTTC
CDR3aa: CASSLGDRDGEQFF

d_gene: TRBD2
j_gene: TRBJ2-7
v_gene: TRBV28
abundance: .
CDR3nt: TGTGCCAGCAACCCAACGGTGAGGACTAGCGGGCGATTCTACGAGCAGTACTTC
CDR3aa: CASNPTVRTSGRFYEQYF

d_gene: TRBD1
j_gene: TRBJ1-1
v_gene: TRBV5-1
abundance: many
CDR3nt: TGCGCCAGCAGCAAAGACAGGGGGAGGAACACTGAAGCTTTCTTT
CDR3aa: CASSKDRGRNTEAFF

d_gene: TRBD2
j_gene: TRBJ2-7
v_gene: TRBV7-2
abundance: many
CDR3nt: TGTGCCAGCAGCTTCGATAGCGGGAGGTTTTCCTACGAGCAGTACTTC
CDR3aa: CASSFDSGRFSYEQYF

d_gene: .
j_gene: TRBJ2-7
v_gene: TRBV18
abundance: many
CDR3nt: TGTGCCAGCTCACCACAGGACGGCGGCGGTCCCTACGAGCAGTACTTC
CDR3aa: CASSPQDGGGPYEQYF

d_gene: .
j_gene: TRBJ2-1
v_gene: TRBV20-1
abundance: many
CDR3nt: TGCAGTGCTAGAGGGGTTGGCCCCTACAATGAGCAGTTCTTC
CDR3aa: CSARGVGPYNEQFF

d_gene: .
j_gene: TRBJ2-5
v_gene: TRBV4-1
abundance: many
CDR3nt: TGCGCCAGCAGCCAAGACCCAGGGCCGAAAGAGACCCAGTACTTC
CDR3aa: CASSQDPGPKETQYF

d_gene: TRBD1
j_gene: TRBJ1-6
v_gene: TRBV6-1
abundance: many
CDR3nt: TGTGCCAGCAGTCCTTCTCACAGGGGGAATTCACCCCTCCACTTT
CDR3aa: CASSPSHRGNSPLHF

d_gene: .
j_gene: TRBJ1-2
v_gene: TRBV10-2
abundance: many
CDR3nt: TGCGCCAGCAGTGATGGGGGCGTCTATGGCTACACCTTC
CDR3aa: CASSDGGVYGYTF

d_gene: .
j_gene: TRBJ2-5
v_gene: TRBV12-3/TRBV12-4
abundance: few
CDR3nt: TGTGCCAGCAGTGGAGATAGCAGGCGGACCCAGTACTTC
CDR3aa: CASSGDSRRTQYF

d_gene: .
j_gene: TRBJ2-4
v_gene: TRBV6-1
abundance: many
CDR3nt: TGTGCCAGCAGCCTCCGGGACTCCAATACTCTAGCCAAAAACATTCAGTACTTC
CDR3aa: CASSLRDSNTLAKNIQYF

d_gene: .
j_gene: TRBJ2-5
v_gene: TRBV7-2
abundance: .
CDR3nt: TGTGCCACCAGTCGAGGCGGGGGCCTACAAGGGACCCAGTACTTC
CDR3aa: CATSRGGGLQGTQYF

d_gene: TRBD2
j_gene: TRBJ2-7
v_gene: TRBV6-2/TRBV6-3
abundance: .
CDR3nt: TGTGCCAGCAACCCAACGGTGAGGACTAGCGGGAGAGGGACCTACGAGCAGTACTTC
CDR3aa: CASNPTVRTSGRGTYEQYF

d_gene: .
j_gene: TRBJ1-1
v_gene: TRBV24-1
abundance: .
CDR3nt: TGTGCCACCAGTGGGGTACAGGACATGAACACTGAAGCTTTCTTT
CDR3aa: CATSGVQDMNTEAFF

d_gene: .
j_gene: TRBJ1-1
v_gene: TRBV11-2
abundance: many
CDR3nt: TGTGCCAGCAGCCCGAGCGGATACAGGGCGAATGAAGCTTTCTTT
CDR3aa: CASSPSGYRANEAFF

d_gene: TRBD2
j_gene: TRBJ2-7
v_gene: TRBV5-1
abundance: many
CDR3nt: TGCGCCAGCAGCCCGCGACTAGCGGGGGCTTACGAGCAGTACTTC
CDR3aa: CASSPRLAGAYEQYF

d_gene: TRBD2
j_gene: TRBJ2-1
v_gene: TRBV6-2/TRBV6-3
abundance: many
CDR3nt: TGTGCCAGCAGATTGCGTAGCGGGCGACCTCCGTACAATGAGCAGTTCTTC
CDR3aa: CASRLRSGRPPYNEQFF

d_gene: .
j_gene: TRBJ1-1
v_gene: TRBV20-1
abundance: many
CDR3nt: TGCAGTGCTTATACAGCGAACACTGAAGCTTTCTTT
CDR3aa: CSAYTANTEAFF

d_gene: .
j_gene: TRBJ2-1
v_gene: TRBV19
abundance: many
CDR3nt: TGTGCCAGTAGTATAGTGGGACATTCCTACAATGAGCAGTTCTTC
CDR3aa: CASSIVGHSYNEQFF

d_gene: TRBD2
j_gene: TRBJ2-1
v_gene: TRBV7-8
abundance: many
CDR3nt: TGTGCCAGCAGCTTAGCAGCGGGAGTTGCTGAGCAGTTCTTC
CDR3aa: CASSLAAGVAEQFF

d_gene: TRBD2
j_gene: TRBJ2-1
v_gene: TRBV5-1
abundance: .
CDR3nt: TGCGCCAGCAGCTTGGGGCTAGCGGGAGCGGGAAACAATGAGCAGTTCTTT
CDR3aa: CASSLGLAGAGNNEQFF

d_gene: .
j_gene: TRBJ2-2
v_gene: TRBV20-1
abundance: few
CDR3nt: TGCAGTGCTAGAGCTCACGGGACGTCCAACACCGGGGAACTGTTTTTT
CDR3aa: CSARAHGTSNTGELFF

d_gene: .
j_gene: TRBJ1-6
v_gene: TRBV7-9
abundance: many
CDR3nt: TGTGCCAGCAGCTTAGATGGCAGGGCTAATTCACCCCTCCACTTT
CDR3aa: CASSLDGRANSPLHF

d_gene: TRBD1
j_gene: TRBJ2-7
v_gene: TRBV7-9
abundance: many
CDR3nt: TGTGCCAGCAGCTTAGACAGGGGATCCAGCGAGCAGTACTTC
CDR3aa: CASSLDRGSSEQYF

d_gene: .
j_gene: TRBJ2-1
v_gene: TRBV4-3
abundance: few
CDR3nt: TGCGCCAGCAGCCACCGACAGCGGAAGGGAGATGAGCAGTTCTTC
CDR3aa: CASSHRQRKGDEQFF

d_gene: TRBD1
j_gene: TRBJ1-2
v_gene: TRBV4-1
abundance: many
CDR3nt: TGCGCCAGCAGCCAGTGGGACAGGACAAACTATGGCTACACCTTC
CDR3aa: CASSQWDRTNYGYTF

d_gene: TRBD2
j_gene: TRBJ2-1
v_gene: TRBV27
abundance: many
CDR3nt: TGTGCCAGCAGAAGAAAGCCGGGACTAGAATTCGGTGAGCAGTTCTTC
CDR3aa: CASRRKPGLEFGEQFF

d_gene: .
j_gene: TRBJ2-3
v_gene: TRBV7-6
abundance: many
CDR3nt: TGTGCCAGCAGCCTGGGCGTGGGGTTCGCAGATACGCAGTATTTT
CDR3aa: CASSLGVGFADTQYF

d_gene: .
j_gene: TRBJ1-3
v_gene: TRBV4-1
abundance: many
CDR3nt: TGCGCCAGCAGCGCCGACAAGCGAAACACCATATATTTT
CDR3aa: CASSADKRNTIYF

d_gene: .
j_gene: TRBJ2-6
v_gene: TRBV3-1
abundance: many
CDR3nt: TGTGCCAGCAGCCATGTGTCACAGGGATCTCTGGGGGCCAACGTCCTGACTTTC
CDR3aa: CASSHVSQGSLGANVLTF

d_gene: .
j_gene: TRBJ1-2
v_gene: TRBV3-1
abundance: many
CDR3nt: TGTGCCAGCAGCCAGGTAGAGGGGGTCAGCGGCTACACCTTC
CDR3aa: CASSQVEGVSGYTF

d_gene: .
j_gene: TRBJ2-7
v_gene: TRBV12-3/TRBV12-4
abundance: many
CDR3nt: TGTGCCAGCAGTTTCGTAACGTCGAGTTCCTACGAGCAGTACTTC
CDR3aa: CASSFVTSSSYEQYF

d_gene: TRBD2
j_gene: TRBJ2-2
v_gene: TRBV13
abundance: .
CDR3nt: TGTGCCAGCAGCTTAACTAGCGGGGGCACCGGGGAGCTGTTTTTT
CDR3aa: CASSLTSGGTGELFF

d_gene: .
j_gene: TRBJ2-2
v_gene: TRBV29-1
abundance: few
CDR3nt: TGCAGCGTGGGGGCGGGCCCCGGGGAGCTGCTTTTT
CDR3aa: CSVGAGPGELLF

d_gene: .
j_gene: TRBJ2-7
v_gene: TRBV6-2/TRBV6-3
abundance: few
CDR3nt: TGTGCCAGCAGTTACAGTCGACTCCCTCGCATCTCCTACGAGCAGTACTTC
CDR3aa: CASSYSRLPRISYEQYF

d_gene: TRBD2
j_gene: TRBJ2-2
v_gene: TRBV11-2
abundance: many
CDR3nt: TGTGCCAGCAGCTTAGTAGCGGGGTCGAACACCGGGGAGCTGTTTTTT
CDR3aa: CASSLVAGSNTGELFF

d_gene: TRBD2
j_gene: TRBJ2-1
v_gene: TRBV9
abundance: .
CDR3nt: TGTGCCAGCAGCGTAGACGATAGCGGGGGGGCATTAGTCAATGAGCAGTTCTTC
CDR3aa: CASSVDDSGGALVNEQFF

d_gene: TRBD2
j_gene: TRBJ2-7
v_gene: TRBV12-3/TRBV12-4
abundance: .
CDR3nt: TGTGCCAGCAGTTCGGGACTAGATAACGAGCAGTACTTC
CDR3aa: CASSSGLDNEQYF

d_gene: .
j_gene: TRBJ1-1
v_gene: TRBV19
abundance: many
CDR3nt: TGTGCCAGTAGGAGGGGCGACACTGAAGCTTTCTTT
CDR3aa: CASRRGDTEAFF

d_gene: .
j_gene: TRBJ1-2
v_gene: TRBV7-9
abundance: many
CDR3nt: TGTGCCAGCAGCTTAGATACAGCCCCTCACTATGGCTACACCTTC
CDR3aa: CASSLDTAPHYGYTF

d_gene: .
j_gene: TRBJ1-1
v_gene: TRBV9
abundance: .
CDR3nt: TGTGCCAGCAGCCTCCACGCGAACACTGAAGCTTTCTTT
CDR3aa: CASSLHANTEAFF

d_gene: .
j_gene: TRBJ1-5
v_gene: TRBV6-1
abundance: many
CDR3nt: TGTGCCAGGGCAGAAGGGGGGCCATTAATGTTCTATAGCAATCAGCCCCAGCATTTT
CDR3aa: CARAEGGPLMFYSNQPQHF

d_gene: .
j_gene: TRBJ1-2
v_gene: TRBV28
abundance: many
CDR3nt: TGTGCCAGCAGTTCAGGGGCTCCCTGGGGCTACACCTTC
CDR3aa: CASSSGAPWGYTF

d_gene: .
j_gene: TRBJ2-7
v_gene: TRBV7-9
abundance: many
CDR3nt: TGTGCCAGCAGCTTTAACCGGGACACGATATCCTACGAGCAGTACTTC
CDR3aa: CASSFNRDTISYEQYF

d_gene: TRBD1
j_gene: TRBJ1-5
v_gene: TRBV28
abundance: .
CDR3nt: TGTGCCAGCAGTAGGACAGGGGGCCAAATCAATCAGCCCCAGCATTTT
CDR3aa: CASSRTGGQINQPQHF

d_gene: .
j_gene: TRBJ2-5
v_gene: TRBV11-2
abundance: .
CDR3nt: TGTGCCAGCGGGTCGGGACATTCACAAGAGACCCAGTACTTC
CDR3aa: CASGSGHSQETQYF

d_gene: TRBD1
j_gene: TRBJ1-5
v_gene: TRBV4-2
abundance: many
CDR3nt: TGTGCCAGCAGCCAAGATGGACAGGCCAATCAGCCCCAGCATTTT
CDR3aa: CASSQDGQANQPQHF

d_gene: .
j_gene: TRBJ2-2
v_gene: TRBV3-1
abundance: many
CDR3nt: TGTGCCAGCAGCCCTCTGCGTGGCGAAGCAAACACCGGGGAGCTGTTTTTT
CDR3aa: CASSPLRGEANTGELFF